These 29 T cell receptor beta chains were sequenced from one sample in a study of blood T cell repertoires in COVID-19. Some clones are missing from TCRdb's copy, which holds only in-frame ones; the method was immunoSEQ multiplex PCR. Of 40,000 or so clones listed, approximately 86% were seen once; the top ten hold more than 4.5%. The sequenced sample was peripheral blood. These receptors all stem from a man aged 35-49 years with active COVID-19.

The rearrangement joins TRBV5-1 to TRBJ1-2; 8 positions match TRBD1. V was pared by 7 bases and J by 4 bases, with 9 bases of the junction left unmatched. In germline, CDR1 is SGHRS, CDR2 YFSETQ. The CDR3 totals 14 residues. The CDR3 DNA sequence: TGCGCCAGCGGGGAAACCGACAGGGGCTATGGCTACACCTTC. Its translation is CASGETDRGYGYTF.

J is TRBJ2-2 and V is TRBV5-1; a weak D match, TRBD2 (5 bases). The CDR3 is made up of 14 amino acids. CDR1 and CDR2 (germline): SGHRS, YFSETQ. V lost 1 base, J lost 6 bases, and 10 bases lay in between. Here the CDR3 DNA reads TGCGCCAGCAGCTTGAGGGAGTCCGCCGGGGAGCTGTTTTTT. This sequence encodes CASSLRESAGELFF. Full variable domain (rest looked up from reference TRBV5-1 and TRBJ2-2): KAGVTQTPRYLIKTRGQQVTLSCSPISGHRSVSWYQQTPGQGLQFLFEYFSETQRNKGNFPGRFSGRQFSNSRSEMNVSTLELGDSALYLCASSLRESAGELFFGEGSRLTVL.

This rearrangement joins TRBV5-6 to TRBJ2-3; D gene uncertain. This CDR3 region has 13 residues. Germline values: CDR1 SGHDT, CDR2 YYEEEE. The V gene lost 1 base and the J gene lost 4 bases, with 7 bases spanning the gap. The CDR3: CASSLLRADTQYF. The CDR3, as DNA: TGTGCCAGCAGCTTGCTCCGGGCAGATACGCAGTATTTT. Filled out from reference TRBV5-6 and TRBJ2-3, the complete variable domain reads DAGVTQSPTHLIKTRGQQVTLRCSPKSGHDTVSWYQQALGQGPQFIFQYYEEEERQRGNFPDRFSGHQFPNYSSELNVNALLLGDSALYLCASSLLRADTQYFGPGTRLTVL.

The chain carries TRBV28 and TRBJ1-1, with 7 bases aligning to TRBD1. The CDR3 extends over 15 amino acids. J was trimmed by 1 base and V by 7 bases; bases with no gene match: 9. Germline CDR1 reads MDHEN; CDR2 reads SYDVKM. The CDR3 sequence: CASTSTGTANTEAFF. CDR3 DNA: TGTGCCAGCACCTCGACCGGGACAGCGAACACTGAAGCTTTCTTT.

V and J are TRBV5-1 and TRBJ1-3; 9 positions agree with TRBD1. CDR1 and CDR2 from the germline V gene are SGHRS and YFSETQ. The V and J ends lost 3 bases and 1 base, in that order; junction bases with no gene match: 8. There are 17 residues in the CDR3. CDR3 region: CASSSSGTGRSGNTIYF. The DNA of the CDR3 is TGCGCCAGCAGCTCGTCCGGGACAGGGAGGTCTGGAAACACCATATATTTT.

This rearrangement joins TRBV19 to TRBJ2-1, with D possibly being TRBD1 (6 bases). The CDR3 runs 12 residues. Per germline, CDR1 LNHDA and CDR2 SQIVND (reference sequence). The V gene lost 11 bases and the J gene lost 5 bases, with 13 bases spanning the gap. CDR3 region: CAVLGQHNEQFF. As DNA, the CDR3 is TGTGCCGTCTTAGGACAGCACAATGAGCAGTTCTTC.

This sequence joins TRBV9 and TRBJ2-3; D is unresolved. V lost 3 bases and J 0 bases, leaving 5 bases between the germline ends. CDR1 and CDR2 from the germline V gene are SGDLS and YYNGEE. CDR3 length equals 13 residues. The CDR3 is CASSARSTDTQYF. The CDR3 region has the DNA TGTGCCAGCAGCGCCCGTAGCACAGATACGCAGTATTTT.

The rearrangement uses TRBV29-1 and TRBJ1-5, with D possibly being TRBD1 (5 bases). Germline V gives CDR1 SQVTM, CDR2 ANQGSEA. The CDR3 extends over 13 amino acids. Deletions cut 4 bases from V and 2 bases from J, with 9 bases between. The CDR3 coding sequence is TGCAGCGTTGCCCAGGGCGGCAATCAGCCCCAGCATTTT. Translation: CSVAQGGNQPQHF.

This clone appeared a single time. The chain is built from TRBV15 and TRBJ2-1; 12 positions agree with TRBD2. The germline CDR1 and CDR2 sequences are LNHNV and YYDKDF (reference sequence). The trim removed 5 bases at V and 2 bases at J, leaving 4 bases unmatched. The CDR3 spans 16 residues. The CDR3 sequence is CATSSSGRGAYNEQFF. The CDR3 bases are TGTGCCACCAGCTCTAGCGGGAGGGGAGCCTACAATGAGCAGTTCTTC.

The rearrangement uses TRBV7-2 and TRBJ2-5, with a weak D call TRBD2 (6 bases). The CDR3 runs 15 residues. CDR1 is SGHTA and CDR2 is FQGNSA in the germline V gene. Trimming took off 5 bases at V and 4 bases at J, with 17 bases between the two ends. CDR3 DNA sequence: TGTGCCAGCAGCCGGGCTAGCGTTGAGGGAGAGACCCAGTACTTC. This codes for CASSRASVEGETQYF.

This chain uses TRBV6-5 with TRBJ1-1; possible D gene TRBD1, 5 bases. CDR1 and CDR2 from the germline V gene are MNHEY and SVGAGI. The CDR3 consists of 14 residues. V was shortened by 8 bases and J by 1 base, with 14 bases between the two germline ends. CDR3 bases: TGTGCCAGCCTAACAGGAGCCTCGAACACTGAAGCTTTCTTT. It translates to CASLTGASNTEAFF.

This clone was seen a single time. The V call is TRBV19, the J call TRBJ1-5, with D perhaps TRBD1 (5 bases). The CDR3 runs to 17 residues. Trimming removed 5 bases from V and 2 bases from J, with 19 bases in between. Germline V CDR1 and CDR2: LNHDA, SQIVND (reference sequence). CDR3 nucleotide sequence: TGTGCCAGTAGTCAACCTATGGGGGGTTTGGGCAATCAGCCCCAGCATTTT. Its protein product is CASSQPMGGLGNQPQHF.

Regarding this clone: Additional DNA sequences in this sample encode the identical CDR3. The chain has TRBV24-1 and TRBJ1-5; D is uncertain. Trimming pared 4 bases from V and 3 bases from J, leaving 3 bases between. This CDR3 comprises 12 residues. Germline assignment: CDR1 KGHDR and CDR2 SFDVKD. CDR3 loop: CATSDLNQPQHF. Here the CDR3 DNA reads TGTGCCACCAGTGACCTCAATCAGCCCCAGCATTTT.

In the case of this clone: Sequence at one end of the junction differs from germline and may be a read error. CDR3 residues: CASREEGLAGTKLYEQYF. CDR3 DNA: TGTGCCAGCAGGGAAGAGGGACTAGCGGGAACTAAACTCTACGAGCAGTACTTC. This chain uses TRBV6-1 with TRBJ2-7, with 13 bases identical to TRBD2. Germline CDR1 MNHNS, CDR2 SASEGT. The CDR3 spans 18 residues.

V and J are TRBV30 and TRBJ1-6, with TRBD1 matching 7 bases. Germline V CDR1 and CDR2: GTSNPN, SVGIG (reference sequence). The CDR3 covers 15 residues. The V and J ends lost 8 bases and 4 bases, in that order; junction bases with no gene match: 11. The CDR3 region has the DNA TGTGCCCACGAGGGGGCAGGGGGTTATAATTCACCCCTCCACTTT. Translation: CAHEGAGGYNSPLHF. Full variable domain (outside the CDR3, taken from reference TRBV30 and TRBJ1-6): SQTIHQWPATLVQPVGSPLSLECTVEGTSNPNLYWYRQAAGRGLQLLFYSVGIGQISSEVPQNLSASRPQDRQFILSSKKLLLSDSGFYLCAHEGAGGYNSPLHFGNGTRLTVT.

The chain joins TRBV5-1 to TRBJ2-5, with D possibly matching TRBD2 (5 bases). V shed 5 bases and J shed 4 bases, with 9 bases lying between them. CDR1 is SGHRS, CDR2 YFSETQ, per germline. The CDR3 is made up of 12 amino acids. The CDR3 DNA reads TGCGCCAGCAGGGGCGAGGGAGAGACCCAGTACTTC. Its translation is CASRGEGETQYF. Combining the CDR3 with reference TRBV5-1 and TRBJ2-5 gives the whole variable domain KAGVTQTPRYLIKTRGQQVTLSCSPISGHRSVSWYQQTPGQGLQFLFEYFSETQRNKGNFPGRFSGRQFSNSRSEMNVSTLELGDSALYLCASRGEGETQYFGPGTRLLVL.

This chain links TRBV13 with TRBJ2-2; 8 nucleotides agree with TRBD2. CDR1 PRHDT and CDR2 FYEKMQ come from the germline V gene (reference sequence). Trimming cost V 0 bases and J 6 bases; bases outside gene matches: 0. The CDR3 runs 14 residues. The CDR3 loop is CASSLGAGAGELFF. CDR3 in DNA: TGTGCCAGCAGCTTAGGAGCGGGAGCCGGGGAGCTGTTTTTT.

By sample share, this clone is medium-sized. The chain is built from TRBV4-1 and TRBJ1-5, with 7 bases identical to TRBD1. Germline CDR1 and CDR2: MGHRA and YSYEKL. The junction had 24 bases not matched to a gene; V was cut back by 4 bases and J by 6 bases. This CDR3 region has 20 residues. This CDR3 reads CASSPRTLTGWAQLGQPQHF. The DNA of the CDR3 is TGCGCCAGCAGCCCCCGGACCCTGACAGGGTGGGCTCAATTGGGTCAGCCCCAGCATTTT.

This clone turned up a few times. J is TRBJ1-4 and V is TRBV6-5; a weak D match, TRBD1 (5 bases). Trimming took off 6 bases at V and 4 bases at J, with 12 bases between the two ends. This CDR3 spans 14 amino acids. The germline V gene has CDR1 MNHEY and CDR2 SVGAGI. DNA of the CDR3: TGTGCCAGCAGCTTCAGGGTTAATAATGAAAAACTGTTTTTT. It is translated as CASSFRVNNEKLFF.

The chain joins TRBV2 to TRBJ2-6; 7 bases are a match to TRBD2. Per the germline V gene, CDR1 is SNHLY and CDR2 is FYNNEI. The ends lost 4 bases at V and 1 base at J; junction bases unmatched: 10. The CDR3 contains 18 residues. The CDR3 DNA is TGTGCCAGCAGTGGGCCCGGGGGGATCGGATCTGGGGCCAACGTCCTGACTTTC. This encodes CASSGPGGIGSGANVLTF.

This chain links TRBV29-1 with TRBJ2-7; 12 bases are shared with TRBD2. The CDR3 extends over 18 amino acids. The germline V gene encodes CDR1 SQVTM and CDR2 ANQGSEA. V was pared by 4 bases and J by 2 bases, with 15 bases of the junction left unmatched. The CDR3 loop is CSVVDGVRTSGTTYEQYF. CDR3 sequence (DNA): TGCAGCGTTGTTGACGGAGTTCGGACTAGCGGGACTACCTACGAGCAGTACTTC.

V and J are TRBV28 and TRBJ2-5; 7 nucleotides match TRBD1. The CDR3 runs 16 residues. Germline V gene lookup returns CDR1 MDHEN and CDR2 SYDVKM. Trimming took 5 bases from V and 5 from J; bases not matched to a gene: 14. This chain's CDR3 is CASSALIRPGQETQYF. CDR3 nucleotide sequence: TGTGCCAGCAGTGCCCTCATCCGTCCGGGACAGGAGACCCAGTACTTC.

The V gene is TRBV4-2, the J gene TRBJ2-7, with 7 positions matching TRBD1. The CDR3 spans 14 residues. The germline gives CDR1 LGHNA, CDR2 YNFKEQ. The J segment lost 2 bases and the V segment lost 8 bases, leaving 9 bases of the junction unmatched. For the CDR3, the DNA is TGTGCCAGCGGGGCCGGGACAGCTCCCTACGAGCAGTACTTC. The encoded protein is CASGAGTAPYEQYF.

This chain's CDR3 is CASSLRQGNNEQFF. The CDR3 DNA follows: TGTGCCAGCAGCTTACGACAGGGGAACAATGAGCAGTTCTTC. This sequence joins TRBV7-3 and TRBJ2-1; 8 nucleotides align to TRBD1. The germline V gene has CDR1 SGHTA and CDR2 FQGTGA. J was trimmed by 5 bases and V by 2 bases; bases with no gene match: 2. This CDR3 spans 14 amino acids.

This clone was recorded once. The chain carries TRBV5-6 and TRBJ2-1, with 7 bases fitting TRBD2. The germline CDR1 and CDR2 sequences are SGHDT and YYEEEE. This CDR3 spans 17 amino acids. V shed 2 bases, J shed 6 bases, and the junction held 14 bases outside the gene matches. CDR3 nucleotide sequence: TGTGCCAGCAGCTTAAAGAGCGTAGCGGGTGTTCTCAATGAGCAGTTCTTC. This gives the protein CASSLKSVAGVLNEQFF.

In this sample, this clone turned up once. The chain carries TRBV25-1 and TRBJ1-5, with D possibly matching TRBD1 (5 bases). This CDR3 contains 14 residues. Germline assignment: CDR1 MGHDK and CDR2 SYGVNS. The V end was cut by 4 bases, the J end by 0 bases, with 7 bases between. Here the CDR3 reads CASSAGLSNQPQHF. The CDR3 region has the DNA TGTGCCAGCAGTGCGGGACTTAGCAATCAGCCCCAGCATTTT.

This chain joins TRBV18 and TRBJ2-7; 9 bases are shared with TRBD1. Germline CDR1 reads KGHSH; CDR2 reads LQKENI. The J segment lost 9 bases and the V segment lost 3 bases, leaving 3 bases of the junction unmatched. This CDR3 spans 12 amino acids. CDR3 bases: TGTGCCAGCTCACCGGGACAGGGATGGCAGTACTTC. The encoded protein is CASSPGQGWQYF.

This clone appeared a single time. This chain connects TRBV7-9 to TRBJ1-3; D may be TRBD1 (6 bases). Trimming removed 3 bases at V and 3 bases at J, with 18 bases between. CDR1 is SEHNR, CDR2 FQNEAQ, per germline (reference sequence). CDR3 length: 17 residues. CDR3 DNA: TGTGCCAGCAGCTTTTCTGGGGGCGTTCTCGGTGGAAACACCATATATTTT. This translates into CASSFSGGVLGGNTIYF.

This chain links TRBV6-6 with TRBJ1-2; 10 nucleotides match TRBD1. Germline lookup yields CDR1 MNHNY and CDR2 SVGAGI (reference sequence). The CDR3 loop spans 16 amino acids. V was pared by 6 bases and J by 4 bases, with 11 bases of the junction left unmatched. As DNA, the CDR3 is TGTGCCAGCAGCTTGACAGGGGGCGCGGGAGTCTATGGCTACACCTTC. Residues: CASSLTGGAGVYGYTF.